This TCR beta chain derives from a study of tissue T cells after allogeneic stem cell transplantation (dated by TCRdb to between 2021 and 2023). Study-wide context: The study profiled TCR beta repertoires across many tissues from research autopsies of patients with and without GVHD, plus mouse models of GVHD. On the human side, the study was prospective and observational, with no blinding or randomization.

The receptor library was made with the immunoSEQ multiplex PCR assay. TCRbeta CDR3 sequencing was performed at survey depth by Adaptive Biotechnologies, and CDR3 sequences, V/J genes, productive frequency and template counts were reported. TCR beta CDR3 regions were amplified from genomic DNA rather than RNA. In the authors' own workflow: Jensen-Shannon divergence was used to quantify pairwise repertoire overlap between tissues, with a value of 1 meaning complete divergence and a value of 0 meaning identical repertoires. Tissues were grouped by single-linkage agglomerative hierarchical clustering of pairwise JSD values, and the clustering results were shown as dendrograms. All patient samples were analyzed with GLIPH2 using simulation_depth 1000, kmer_min_depth 3 and cdr3_length_cutoff 8, and only groups containing more than two unique CDR3s were kept. A standardized tissue-overlap score was calculated by extrapolating Jaccard GLIPH-group overlap across patients to a standard repertoire size of 1000 clones. Linear mixed-effect models, with tissue included as a fixed effect and individual included as a random effect, were used to assess associations of diversity with clinical or experimental variables. TCRdb re-hosts the immuneACCESS table, in-frame sequences only. Its copies lack some clones; in the studies checked, an unresolved V gene accounts for under half of them, and the cause for the rest is not known. V and J calls and clone size are given by that table; D and trimming were obtained from the DNA. The sample table lists roughly 50,000 clones, roughly 73% of them with a count of one. Roughly 0.66% of the sample is in the top ten clones.

CDR1 is given as SGHSN and CDR2 as HYEKVE, both from the germline V gene. Trimmed from V: 2 bases; trimmed from J: 0 bases; junction bases lacking a gene match: 3. Reading from cysteine to phenylalanine, the CDR3 counts 15 amino acids. The CDR3 was read in part: 42 bases, with the frame set at base 1. Regarding this clone: Its specific antigen is unknown. In this entry, gene names and germline sequences are mouse ones. Sequencing ends 1 residue short of the CDR3 end; the germline J gene provides the rest.

General findings and caveats noted by the study authors: Within patients, how anatomically similar tissues were was a major factor shaping TCR repertoire composition, regardless of disease or transplant status. In both patients and mice, T cells from blood and spleen covered only a limited part of the TCR repertoire found in tissues. The patient cohort was small and varied clinically, and sampling depth was recognized as a limitation. Which tissue TCRs were alloreactive or antigen-specific was not determined in the study, and some clones might have been persisting host cells. Few T cell clones were found to be shared across patients, but shared repertoire signatures across patients were revealed in a tissue-specific fashion by motif-based clustering.

The sample consisted of sorted cells pooled from one or two spleens. The chain couples TRBV12-1 to TRBJ1-3; the junction holds 7 bases that match TRBD1. This sequence was found in a pool of C57BL/6 mice in good health. The CDR3 reads as follows: CASSRTGNSGNTLYF. CDR3 DNA, as far as it was read: TGTGCCAGCTCTCGGACAGGAAATTCTGGAAATACGCTCTAT.